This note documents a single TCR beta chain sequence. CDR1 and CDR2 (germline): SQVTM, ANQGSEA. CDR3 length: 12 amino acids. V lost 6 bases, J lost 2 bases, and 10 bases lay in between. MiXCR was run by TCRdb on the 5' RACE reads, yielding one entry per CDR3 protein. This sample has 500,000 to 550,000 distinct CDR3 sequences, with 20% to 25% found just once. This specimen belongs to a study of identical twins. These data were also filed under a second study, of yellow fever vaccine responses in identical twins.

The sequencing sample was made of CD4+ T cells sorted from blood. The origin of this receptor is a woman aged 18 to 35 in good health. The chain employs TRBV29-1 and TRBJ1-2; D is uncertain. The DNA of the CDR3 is TGCAGCGTAGCCGACGGGAACTATGGCTACACCTTC. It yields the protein CSVADGNYGYTF.